A single count supports the clone carrying this T cell receptor (beta chain). Germline values: CDR1 KGHDR, CDR2 SFDVKD. The CDR3 contains 14 residues. The V end lost 3 bases, the J end lost 3 bases, and 8 bases lay between the germline ends. The table came from immunoSEQ multiplex PCR; TCRdb's copy has only in-frame clones and leaves some out. The data show about 300,000 clones, around nine tenths seen once. This record comes from a study of blood T cell repertoires in COVID-19. The sequence was collected from a man aged 70 or older with acute or convalescent COVID-19. Sequencing used peripheral blood. The chain recombines TRBV24-1 with TRBJ2-1, with a weak D call TRBD2 (5 bases). The chain's CDR3 is CATSDRGFYNEQFF. DNA for the CDR3: TGTGCCACCAGTGATCGGGGATTCTACAATGAGCAGTTCTTC.